This TCR beta chain was profiled in a study of T-cell reconstitution after alpha-beta-depleted transplantation in children. Germline CDR1 GTSNPN, CDR2 SVGIG (reference sequence). V trimming: 2 bases; J trimming: 4 bases; junction bases outside the gene matches: 7. The CDR3 is 14 residues long. This clonotype was detected ten times or more. The TCRbeta library incorporated unique molecular identifiers. TCRdb independently ran MiXCR on the PCR reads; one entry per CDR3 protein. Of hundreds of thousands of distinct CDR3 sequences listed, 10% to 13% are singletons. The genes are TRBV30 and TRBJ2-7, with 8 bases fitting TRBD1. Here the sequenced sample was PBMCs from the stem cell graft donor, taken from the stem cell graft. The clonotype was recovered from a human donor who donated a stem cell graft to a child with acute myeloid leukemia. The CDR3 nucleotides read TGTGCCTGGAGTCAGGACAGGGAATTGTACGAGCAGTACTTC. Translating it yields CAWSQDRELYEQYF.